This TCR beta chain emerged from a study of T cells of healthy individuals. TCRdb reprocessed the 5' RACE reads with MiXCR, giving one entry per CDR3 protein. The sample carries some 85,000 distinct CDR3 sequences, about 5.5% recorded once. Germline-derived CDR1 and CDR2 are SGHNT and YYREEE (reference sequence). Germline trimming cut 5 bases from V and 8 bases from J; bases unmatched to any gene: 8. The CDR3 totals 13 residues. This receptor was obtained from a female donor in good health. This chain uses TRBV5-4 with TRBJ1-1, with TRBD1 matching 8 bases. The CDR3 sequence is CASRRDRLLEAFF. CDR3 bases: TGTGCCAGCAGACGGGACAGGTTGTTGGAAGCTTTCTTT. Full variable domain (rest looked up from reference TRBV5-4 and TRBJ1-1): ETGVTQSPTHLIKTRGQQVTLRCSSQSGHNTVSWYQQALGQGPQFIFQYYREEENGRGNFPPRFSGLQFPNYSSELNVNALELDDSALYLCASRRDRLLEAFFGQGTRLTVV.